The clone carrying this TCR beta chain has a handful of counts. Its antigen remains unidentified. Germline V lookup: CDR1 SNHLY, CDR2 FYNNEI. The CDR3 has 15 residues. After removal of 6 bases from V and 3 bases from J, the junction contained 9 bases not matched to a gene. In the PCR, 60 Vbeta and 13 Jbeta primers were used. TCRdb's table, derived via immunoSEQ multiplex PCR, lists solely in-frame clones and lacks some. The sample includes under 150,000 clones, around 78% seen only once; the top ten take about 1.7%. This sample is part of a study of cytomegalovirus exposure and HLA in healthy donors. Study context: Membership in the Caucasian-associated ancestry cluster was found for 81% of 300 to 400 genotyped donors.

Findings and limits, study-wide: Sequencing depth across donors, presence/absence analyses assumed, was roughly uniform.

Donors were nominally healthy when sampled, though unrecorded immune exposures were likely. This TCR derives from a woman in her 50s in good health and CMV-seronegative. The sequenced sample consisted of PBMCs. V and J are TRBV2 and TRBJ2-3, with 7 nucleotides matching TRBD1. The CDR3 protein is CASRRTGDRTDTQYF. CDR3 in DNA: TGTGCCAGCAGGCGTACAGGGGATAGGACAGATACGCAGTATTTT.